The rows below give T cell receptor beta chains drawn from one sample of a study of shared clonotypes between healthy human individuals. Profiling relied on immunoSEQ multiplex PCR, and the TCRdb table lists in-frame clones only, not all of them. The table has just over 2,000,000 clones, over 85% seen once; the top ten hold 0.85% to 1.2%. Sequenced input: naive CD8+ T cells sorted from blood. The receptors come from a man younger than 35 in good health. Both conserved end residues are part of each CDR3. D genes are given only for firm matches. Size values are once, few and many counts, or a class for expanded clones, and some rows have none.

abundance,v_gene,j_gene,d_gene,CDR3nt,CDR3aa
NA,TRBV27,TRBJ1-2,TRBD1,TGTGCCAGCAAGGACAGGGGTCTTGGCTACACCTTC,CASKDRGLGYTF
NA,TRBV12-2,TRBJ1-4,NA,TGTGCAAGTCGCTTAGATCGGGTACAGGGTCCAACTAATGAAAAACTGTTTTTT,CASRLDRVQGPTNEKLFF
NA,TRBV27,TRBJ1-5,NA,TGTGCCAGCAGTTTATCTTGGACGGGGGGTAGCAATCAGCCCCAGCATTTT,CASSLSWTGGSNQPQHF
NA,TRBV29-1,TRBJ2-7,NA,TGCAGCGTTTTCACCGGGGCCAAGGGCGAGCAGTACTTC,CSVFTGAKGEQYF
NA,TRBV11-2,TRBJ2-3,TRBD1,TGTGCCAGCAGTTCCGGGACAGGGGGGGCAGATACGCAGTATTTT,CASSSGTGGADTQYF
NA,TRBV11-2,TRBJ2-5,NA,TGTGCCAGCAGCGAAAATGGGGTGCAGGAGACCCAGTACTTC,CASSENGVQETQYF
NA,TRBV6-1,TRBJ2-7,TRBD1,TGTGCCAGCAGTACCTACAGGGGCGGGTACGAGCAGTACTTC,CASSTYRGGYEQYF
NA,TRBV13,TRBJ1-5,NA,TGTGCCAGCAGGAAGGAGGGGCAGGGGCATCAGTCCCAGCATTTT,CASRKEGQGHQSQHF
NA,TRBV28,TRBJ2-3,NA,TGTGCCAGCAGTTTTGTTACTAGCTGGGATACGCAGTATTTT,CASSFVTSWDTQYF
NA,TRBV6-5,TRBJ2-7,NA,TGTGCCAGCAGTTATCGGCTTTCCTACGAGCAGTACTTC,CASSYRLSYEQYF
NA,TRBV28,TRBJ2-1,NA,TGTGCCAGCGGGTACTCGGGGGCTGAGCAGTTCTTC,CASGYSGAEQFF
NA,TRBV25-1,TRBJ1-2,NA,TGTGCCAGCAGTGGCCGCGGTCAGGGCCTAGGGGGTGGCTACACCTTC,CASSGRGQGLGGGYTF
NA,TRBV27,TRBJ1-2,TRBD1,TGTGCCAGCACTATGACAGGGGGTGCCTATGGCTACACCTTC,CASTMTGGAYGYTF
NA,TRBV5-4,TRBJ1-6,TRBD1,TGTGCCAGCAGCTGGGGACAGGGGAATTCACCCCTCCACTTT,CASSWGQGNSPLHF
NA,TRBV6-5,TRBJ2-7,NA,TGTGCCAGCAGTTACTCGGCAGGGGACTACGAGCAGTACTTC,CASSYSAGDYEQYF
NA,TRBV27,TRBJ2-5,TRBD1,TGTGCCAGCAGTCCGGGGACAGGGGGCCGTCGAGAGACCCAGTACTTC,CASSPGTGGRRETQYF
once,TRBV21-1,TRBJ1-5,NA,TGTGCCCCCAGGGTGGGGGCCGATATATACAATCAGCCCCAGCATTTT,CAPRVGADIYNQPQHF
NA,TRBV2,TRBJ2-7,NA,TGTGCCAGCAGCCCCTCAACCAACCTTTCCTACGAGCAGTACTTC,CASSPSTNLSYEQYF
NA,TRBV9,TRBJ1-2,NA,TGTGCCAGCAGCGGGGGAGGGCCCAACTATGGCTACACCTTC,CASSGGGPNYGYTF
NA,TRBV4-1,TRBJ1-2,NA,TGCGCCAGCAGCCTTAACCGGGACGGCGGGACCTATGGCTACACCTTC,CASSLNRDGGTYGYTF
NA,TRBV4-2,TRBJ1-2,NA,TGTGCCAGCAGCCAAGGGACGTATGGCTACACCTTC,CASSQGTYGYTF
NA,TRBV11-2,TRBJ2-1,TRBD2,TGTGCCAGCAGCTCGCGGGGTAGCGGGGTGCCGTTCTTC,CASSSRGSGVPFF
NA,TRBV5-1,TRBJ1-1,NA,TGCGCCAGCAGCTTGGACCAGGGTACGGCCACTGAAGCTTTCTTT,CASSLDQGTATEAFF
NA,TRBV7-8,TRBJ2-1,TRBD2,TGTGCCAGCAGCTTAGGCCCCCTAGCGGGGGCCTACAATGAGCAGTTCTTC,CASSLGPLAGAYNEQFF
once,TRBV30,TRBJ1-6,NA,TGTGCCTGGGAGCAAGGTCTCTATAATTCACCCCTCCACTTT,CAWEQGLYNSPLHF
NA,TRBV19,TRBJ1-6,TRBD1,TGTGCCAGTAGTGCCTTCCGGGACAGGGGGCTTGGGTCACCCCTCCACTTT,CASSAFRDRGLGSPLHF
NA,TRBV5-1,TRBJ2-2,NA,TGCGCCAGCAGCTTGGTGGGGAAAGACTTGCTCACCGGGGAGCTGTTTTTT,CASSLVGKDLLTGELFF
NA,TRBV30,TRBJ2-1,TRBD2,TGTGCCTGGAGTTTTTATTTGCGGGTAGCGGGGGCCAATGAGCAGTTCTTC,CAWSFYLRVAGANEQFF
few,TRBV5-1,TRBJ2-1,TRBD2,TGCGCCAGCAGCTCGGGACTAGCGGTTTACAATGAGCAGTTCTTC,CASSSGLAVYNEQFF